Listed below are T cell receptor beta chains from one sample, sequenced in a study of OX40 agonist ivuxolimab in advanced cancers. Here immunoSEQ multiplex PCR was the method, and the copy in TCRdb shows in-frame clones only, minus some. The top ten clones hold approximately 0.6% of a sample with about 41,000 clones, 89% of them seen once. This specimen consisted of CD4+ or CD8+ T cells sorted from blood, obtained in a trial of the OX40 agonist ivuxolimab. Every receptor here comes from an adult with an advanced solid tumor such as melanoma, head and neck, liver or kidney cancer. Each CDR3 is given with its conserved first and last residue. A D gene is named only where the DNA matches it firmly. A clone size is listed for some rows: how often the clone was seen (once, few, many), or a class if it is expanded.

CDR3aa: CASSLQRGGESETQYF
CDR3nt: TGTGCCAGCAGCTTACAGCGGGGGGGTGAATCAGAGACCCAGTACTTC
v_gene: TRBV7-2
abundance: once
d_gene: TRBD2
j_gene: TRBJ2-5

CDR3aa: CASSMEGYTEAFF
CDR3nt: TGTGCCAGTAGTATGGAAGGGTACACTGAAGCTTTCTTT
v_gene: TRBV19
abundance: .
d_gene: .
j_gene: TRBJ1-1

CDR3aa: CAWSTSGYGYTF
CDR3nt: TGTGCCTGGAGTACAAGTGGCTATGGCTACACCTTC
v_gene: TRBV30
abundance: .
d_gene: .
j_gene: TRBJ1-2

CDR3aa: CASSLQETQYF
CDR3nt: TGCGCCAGCAGCTTGCAAGAGACCCAGTACTTC
v_gene: TRBV5-1
abundance: .
d_gene: .
j_gene: TRBJ2-5

CDR3aa: CASSKTRGREKLFF
CDR3nt: TGCGCCAGCAGCAAAACCAGGGGTAGGGAAAAACTGTTTTTT
v_gene: TRBV5-1
abundance: .
d_gene: .
j_gene: TRBJ1-4

CDR3aa: CASSVVGGGAHEQYF
CDR3nt: TGTGCCAGCAGCGTAGTTGGCGGGGGGGCCCACGAGCAGTACTTC
v_gene: TRBV9
abundance: .
d_gene: TRBD2
j_gene: TRBJ2-7

CDR3aa: CASTHERWNYGYTF
CDR3nt: TGTGCCAGCACCCACGAACGTTGGAACTATGGCTACACCTTC
v_gene: TRBV6-9
abundance: .
d_gene: .
j_gene: TRBJ1-2

CDR3aa: CASSYSRASYEQYF
CDR3nt: TGTGCCAGTAGTTACTCCCGGGCCTCCTACGAGCAGTACTTC
v_gene: TRBV19
abundance: .
d_gene: .
j_gene: TRBJ2-7

CDR3aa: CASSQVQGNYGYTF
CDR3nt: TGCGCCAGCAGCCAAGTACAGGGTAACTATGGCTACACCTTC
v_gene: TRBV4-3
abundance: .
d_gene: .
j_gene: TRBJ1-2

CDR3aa: CASRAGAGDTQYF
CDR3nt: TGTGCCAGCAGGGCAGGGGCGGGAGATACGCAGTATTTT
v_gene: TRBV11-3
abundance: .
d_gene: .
j_gene: TRBJ2-3

CDR3aa: CASSKNASGAALGVISSTDTQYF
CDR3nt: TGTGCCAGCAGCAAGAACGCTAGTGGGGCAGCACTAGGGGTTATTAGCAGCACAGATACGCAGTATTTT
v_gene: TRBV21-1
abundance: .
d_gene: .
j_gene: TRBJ2-3

CDR3aa: CASSQTGTNTGELFF
CDR3nt: TGTGCCAGCAGCCAAACCGGGACTAACACCGGGGAGCTGTTTTTT
v_gene: TRBV6-5
abundance: once
d_gene: .
j_gene: TRBJ2-2

CDR3aa: CASSELVDRVERNTEAFF
CDR3nt: TGCGCCAGCAGTGAGCTCGTCGACAGGGTCGAGAGGAACACTGAAGCTTTCTTT
v_gene: TRBV10-1
abundance: .
d_gene: TRBD1
j_gene: TRBJ1-1

CDR3aa: CASKRALWAADTQYF
CDR3nt: TGTGCCAGCAAAAGGGCACTGTGGGCGGCAGATACGCAGTATTTT
v_gene: TRBV6-6
abundance: .
d_gene: .
j_gene: TRBJ2-3

CDR3aa: CASSSNAQGIYGYTF
CDR3nt: TGTGCCAGCAGCTCGAATGCGCAGGGAATCTATGGCTACACCTTC
v_gene: TRBV5-4
abundance: .
d_gene: .
j_gene: TRBJ1-2